This T cell receptor beta chain is from a study of blood T cell repertoires in COVID-19. Libraries were prepared by immunoSEQ multiplex PCR; TCRdb keeps only in-frame clonotypes and omits some of them. Altogether 150,000 to 200,000 clones are present, roughly 87% being singletons, with the ten largest covering 5.5% to 8.5%. Germline loops: CDR1 LGHNA, CDR2 YNFKEQ. The CDR3 loop spans 15 amino acids. The ends lost 1 base at V and 3 bases at J; junction bases unmatched: 6. V usage is TRBV4-2 and J usage is TRBJ2-7; TRBD1 aligns across 7 bases. The receptor's source is a woman in her forties or fifties who had recovered from COVID-19. The sample comprised PBMCs or T cells enriched from blood (not recorded which). The CDR3, as DNA: TGTGCCAGCAGCCAAGGGCAGGGGGTTGGCTACGAGCAGTACTTC. This encodes CASSQGQGVGYEQYF.